This TCR beta chain was identified during a study of shared clonotypes between healthy human individuals. Study results and limitations: Investigators expected sequencing depth to affect clonotype sharing among donors. Only blood was sampled, and tissue TCR repertoires likely differ from blood ones.

The repertoire was sequenced with immunoSEQ multiplex PCR; TCRdb's copy has only in-frame clones and lacks some. The sample lists 1,500,000 or so clones; less than 99% were seen once. V dropped 1 base and J dropped 7; count of bases not matched to a gene: 5. CDR1 and CDR2 (germline): SGHVS, FNYEAQ. The CDR3 is made up of 14 amino acids. Only one count was recorded for this clone. The antigen remains undetermined. What was sequenced was naive CD4+ T cells sorted from blood. Sample subset: CD45RA+ positively selected. V is TRBV7-6 and J is TRBJ1-2; the match to TRBD1 covers 8 bases. The sequence was collected from a man aged 30 to 45 in good health. CDR3 sequence (DNA): TGTGCCAGCAGCTTAGAAGCAGGGGGCGGTGGCTACACCTTC. This translates into CASSLEAGGGGYTF.